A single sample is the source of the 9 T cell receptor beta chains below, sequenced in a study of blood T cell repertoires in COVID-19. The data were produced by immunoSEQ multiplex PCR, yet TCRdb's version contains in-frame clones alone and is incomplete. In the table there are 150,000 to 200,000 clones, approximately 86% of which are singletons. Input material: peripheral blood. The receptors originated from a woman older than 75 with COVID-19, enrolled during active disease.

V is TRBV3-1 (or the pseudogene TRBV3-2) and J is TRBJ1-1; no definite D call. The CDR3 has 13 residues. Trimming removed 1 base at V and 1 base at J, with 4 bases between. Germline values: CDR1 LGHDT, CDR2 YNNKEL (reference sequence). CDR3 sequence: CASSQVRNTEAFF. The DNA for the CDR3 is TGTGCCAGCAGCCAAGTCAGGAACACTGAAGCTTTCTTT.

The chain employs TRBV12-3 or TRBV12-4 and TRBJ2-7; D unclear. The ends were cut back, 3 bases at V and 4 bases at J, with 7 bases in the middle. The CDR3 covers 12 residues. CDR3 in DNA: TGTGCCAGCAGTTTGCACGGGTACGAGCAGTACTTC. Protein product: CASSLHGYEQYF.

The CDR3 here is CASSLGQGNEQYF. The DNA of the CDR3 is TGTGCCAGCAGCTTGGGACAGGGTAACGAGCAGTACTTC. The chain couples TRBV6-2 or TRBV6-3 to TRBJ2-7, with 9 nucleotides matching TRBD1. Germline values: CDR1 MNHEY, CDR2 SVGEGT. Germline trimming cut 6 bases from V and 5 bases from J; bases unmatched to any gene: 5. The CDR3 extends over 13 amino acids.

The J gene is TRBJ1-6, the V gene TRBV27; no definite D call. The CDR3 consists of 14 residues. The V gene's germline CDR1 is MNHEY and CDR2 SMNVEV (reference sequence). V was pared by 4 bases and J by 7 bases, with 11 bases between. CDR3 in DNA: TGTGCCAGCAGTTCAGAGTGGGAGAATTCACCCCTCCACTTT. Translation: CASSSEWENSPLHF.

The CDR3 bases are TGTGCCAGCAGCTTCGAGTCTGGGGCCAACGTCCTGACTTTC. Protein product: CASSFESGANVLTF. J is TRBJ2-6 and V is TRBV7-2; D is undetermined. CDR3 size: 14 residues. The V and J ends lost 3 bases and 1 base respectively, with 4 bases between them. The germline CDR1 and CDR2 sequences are SGHTA and FQGNSA.

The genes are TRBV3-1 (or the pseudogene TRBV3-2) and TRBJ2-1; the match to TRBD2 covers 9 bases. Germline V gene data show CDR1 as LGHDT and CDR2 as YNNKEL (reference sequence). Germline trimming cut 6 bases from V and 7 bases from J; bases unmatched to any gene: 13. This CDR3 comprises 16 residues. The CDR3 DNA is TGTGCCAGCAGGGCGTTAGCGGGAGTTGGTAGTAATGAGCAGTTCTTC. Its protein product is CASRALAGVGSNEQFF.

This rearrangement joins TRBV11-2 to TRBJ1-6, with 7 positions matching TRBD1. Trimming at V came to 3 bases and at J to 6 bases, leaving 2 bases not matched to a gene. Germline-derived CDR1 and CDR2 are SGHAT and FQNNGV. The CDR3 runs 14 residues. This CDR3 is CASSLGQFNSPLHF. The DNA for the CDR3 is TGTGCCAGCAGCTTGGGACAGTTTAATTCACCCCTCCACTTT.

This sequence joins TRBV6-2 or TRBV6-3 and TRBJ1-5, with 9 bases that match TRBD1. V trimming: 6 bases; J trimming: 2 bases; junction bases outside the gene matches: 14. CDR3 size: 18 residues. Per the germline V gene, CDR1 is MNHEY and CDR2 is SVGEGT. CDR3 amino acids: CASSPRWTGALGNQPQHF. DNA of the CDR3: TGTGCCAGCAGCCCGCGGTGGACAGGGGCCCTTGGCAATCAGCCCCAGCATTTT.

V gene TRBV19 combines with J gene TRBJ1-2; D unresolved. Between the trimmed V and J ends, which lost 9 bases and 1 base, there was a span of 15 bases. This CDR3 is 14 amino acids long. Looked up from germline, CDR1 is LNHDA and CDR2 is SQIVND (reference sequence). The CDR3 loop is CASSPTSLNYGYTF. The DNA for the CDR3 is TGTGCCAGCTCCCCTACGAGCCTTAACTATGGCTACACCTTC.